This T cell receptor (beta chain) stems from a study of tumor and adjacent non-tumor tissue in lung cancer. Regarding the study as a whole: Significantly higher TCR diversity was found in tumor than normal lung. Shorter survival was associated with higher TCR diversity in tumors.

No cell sorting was done before RNA was extracted from the tissue. Distant lung tissue was collected more than 3 cm away from the tumor edge. About this clonotype itself: Antigen: not known. The conserved phenylalanine or tryptophan is not found at the CDR3 terminus, so this likely reflects a read error.

Trimming cost V 8 bases and J 7 bases, with 17 bases left between them. The length of the CDR3 is 12 residues. The V gene's germline CDR1 is SQVTM and CDR2 ANQGSEA. Three rounds of nested PCR, following a modified ARM-PCR protocol, produced the TCRbeta library. MiXCR, applied by TCRdb to the multiplex PCR reads, yields one record per CDR3 protein. The data show 75,000 to 90,000 distinct CDR3 sequences, more than 75% seen once. The chain joins TRBV29-1 to TRBJ1-1; no firm D call. Sequencing input: distant non-tumor lung tissue. The TCR was taken from a woman aged 50 to 65 with non-small cell lung cancer. The CDR3 sequence: CSIVETSIEAFL. CDR3 nucleotides: TGCAGCATCGTTGAGACGAGCATTGAAGCTTTCCTT.